This T cell receptor beta chain is drawn from a study of siplizumab effects on memory and regulatory T cells. Study-level points and caveats: In siplizumab cultures, the suppressive function of proliferating Tregs remained unconfirmed. Naive T cells appeared more varied than memory cells and looked like key alloresponse contributors. A significant reduction in alloreactive sequences traceable to unstimulated CD4+ memory cells was produced by siplizumab.

For every sample, about 10^5 TCR templates were assayed. The protocol was immunoSEQ multiplex PCR, while the TCRdb copy is restricted to in-frame clones and leaves out a portion. This sample has fewer than 85,000 clones, with about 87% found just once. After removal of 6 bases from V and 5 bases from J, the junction contained 10 bases not matched to a gene. CDR1 is LGHNA, CDR2 YNFKEQ, per germline. The CDR3 covers 16 residues. About this clone: Its antigen is still unknown.

The sequenced sample consisted of Tregs sorted from blood. The chain couples TRBV4-2 to TRBJ2-3, with 11 nucleotides matching TRBD2. This clonotype originated in a human donor in good health. CDR3 in amino acids: CASREGVAGGQDTQYF. In DNA form, the CDR3 reads TGTGCCAGCAGAGAAGGGGTAGCGGGGGGGCAAGATACGCAGTATTTT.